This T cell receptor (beta chain) was captured in a study of human T cells and chemical hapten exposure. This clonotype has at least ten counts. Time point here: pre-sensitization, week 0. The treatment denotes: therapeutic diphenylcyclopropenone sensitization with weekly scalp DPC. The CDR3 runs 13 residues. Germline V gives CDR1 WSHSY, CDR2 SAAADI. Trimming removed 1 base from V and 3 bases from J, with 6 bases in between. TCRdb fed the RACE reads into MiXCR, producing one record per CDR3 protein. The table includes about 51,000 distinct CDR3 sequences, roughly 8.8% detected once. Sequencing was performed on whole blood, taken in connection with sensitization to the hapten diphenylcyclopropenone (DPC). V gene TRBV10-2 combines with J gene TRBJ1-2; the D is unclear. The clonotype was recovered from a woman between 40 and 55 years old with alopecia areata. Some clones in this sample may be carry-over from other donors' samples. CDR3 region: CASSEWSDYGYTF. Here the CDR3 DNA reads TGCGCCAGCAGTGAGTGGAGCGACTATGGCTACACCTTC.